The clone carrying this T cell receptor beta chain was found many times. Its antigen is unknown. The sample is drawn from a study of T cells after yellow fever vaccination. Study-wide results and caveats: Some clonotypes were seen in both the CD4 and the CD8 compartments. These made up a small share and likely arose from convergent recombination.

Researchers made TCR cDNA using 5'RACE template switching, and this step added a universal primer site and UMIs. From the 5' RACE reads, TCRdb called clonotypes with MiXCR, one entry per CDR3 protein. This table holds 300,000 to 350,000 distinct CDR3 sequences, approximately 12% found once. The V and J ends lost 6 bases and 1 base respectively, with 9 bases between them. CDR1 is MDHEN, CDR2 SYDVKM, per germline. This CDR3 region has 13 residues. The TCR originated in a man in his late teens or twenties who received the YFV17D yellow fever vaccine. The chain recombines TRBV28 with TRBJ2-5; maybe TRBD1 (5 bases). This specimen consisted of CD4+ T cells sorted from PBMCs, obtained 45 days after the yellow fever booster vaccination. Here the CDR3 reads CASRPQGQETQYF. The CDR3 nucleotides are TGTGCCAGCAGGCCCCAGGGCCAAGAGACCCAGTACTTC.